The clone carrying this TCR beta chain was counted only a few times. This entry is derived from a study of T cells in Graves' hyperthyroidism and ophthalmopathy. Trimming took 4 bases from V and 1 from J, leaving 20 bases between them. In germline, CDR1 is SGHRS, CDR2 YFSETQ. The CDR3 sequence is 17 residues long. Amplified TCR beta CDR3 regions derived from RNA transcripts. A set of HTBI primers served as the primers for a first-round RT-PCR of the TCR CDR3. MiXCR, applied by TCRdb to the multiplex PCR reads, yields one record per CDR3 protein. The table lists about 290,000 distinct CDR3 sequences, approximately 15% of them singletons.

The rearrangement uses TRBV5-1 and TRBJ2-5; D is possibly TRBD1 (5 bases). This receptor was taken from a woman aged 55-70 years with Graves' ophthalmopathy. The source material was blood. CDR3 amino acids: CASSRQNQGNPQETQYF. In nucleotides, the CDR3 is TGCGCCAGCAGCCGACAAAACCAGGGAAACCCCCAAGAGACCCAGTACTTC.